A selection of T cell receptor beta chains follows, all from one sample in a study of T cells after posttransplantation cyclophosphamide. Sequencing was performed with immunoSEQ multiplex PCR; in TCRdb, only in-frame clones are kept and a portion is missing. This sample comprises 4,500 to 5,500 clones, none seen once only. Sequences were derived from PBMCs, sampled after allogeneic stem cell transplant with posttransplant cyclophosphamide. The source is a female patient between 30 and 40 years old who received an allogeneic stem cell transplant from an unrelated donor, was CMV-positive, and had acute and chronic GVHD. The graft donor may be the source of some T cells. Each CDR3 is given with its conserved first and last residue. D genes are given only for firm matches. The size entry is marked missing in some rows and otherwise reads once, few, many or a size class.

>TRBV7-9|TRBJ1-1|-|medium-sized
TGTGCCAGCAGCTGGATGGAGGTGGCTTTCTTT
CASSWMEVAFF
>TRBV5-1|TRBJ2-3|TRBD2|many
TGCGCCAGCAGCCCCCGCTCGTGGACTAGCGGGAGGCAGTTTAGCACAGATACGCAGTATTTT
CASSPRSWTSGRQFSTDTQYF
>TRBV28|TRBJ1-2|-|many
TGTGCCAGCAGCGTGGGGGGGCAGGGCTATGGCTACACCTTC
CASSVGGQGYGYTF
>TRBV9|TRBJ2-2|TRBD2|many
TGTGCCAGCAGCGCCCGGGACTACTTCACCGGGGAGCTGTTTTTT
CASSARDYFTGELFF
>TRBV10-1|TRBJ2-7|TRBD2|many
TGCGCCAGCAGTGAACAGCCTAGCGGGTTCCACGAGCAGTACTTC
CASSEQPSGFHEQYF
>TRBV9|TRBJ2-1|TRBD1|many
TGTGCCAGCAGCGTAGAAGGGGACAGCTCCTACAATGAGCAGTTCTTC
CASSVEGDSSYNEQFF
>TRBV5-1|TRBJ2-7|TRBD1|many
TGCGCCAGCAGCTTGGTACAGGGGGCGACCGAGCAGTACTTC
CASSLVQGATEQYF
>TRBV11-2|TRBJ2-5|TRBD2|many
TGTGCCAGCAGCTTAGGTCTAGCGGGAGCAGAGACCCAGTACTTC
CASSLGLAGAETQYF
>TRBV30|TRBJ2-7|TRBD2|-
TGTGCCCCGGGGGGGAGCTCCTACGAGCAGTACTTC
CAPGGSSYEQYF
>TRBV10-2|TRBJ2-5|TRBD2|few
TGCGCCAGCAGTGAGGTTCTGGGAGGGTTCAGCTCTGAGACCCAGTACTTC
CASSEVLGGFSSETQYF
>TRBV9|TRBJ2-5|TRBD2|large
TGTGCCAGCAGCGTAGGGGAACTAGCGGGAGGAACAGAGACCCAGTACTTC
CASSVGELAGGTETQYF
>TRBV7-2|TRBJ2-7|-|many
TGTGCCAGCAGCTTAGGACCAGGGTTAAGGGTCTACGAGCAGTACTTC
CASSLGPGLRVYEQYF
>TRBV5-1|TRBJ2-2|TRBD2|many
TGCGCCAGCAGCTTGGCCCGGGCTAGCGGGAGCCTGAACACCGGGGAGCTGTTTTTT
CASSLARASGSLNTGELFF
>TRBV19|TRBJ2-7|-|medium-sized
TGTGCCAGTAGCAACAGGGACTACGAGCAGTACTTC
CASSNRDYEQYF
>TRBV18|TRBJ2-1|TRBD2|many
TGTGCCAGCTCACCGGGGACTAGAACAGTTAGGCCCTACAATGAGCAGTTCTTC
CASSPGTRTVRPYNEQFF
>TRBV6-6|TRBJ2-7|TRBD1|medium-sized
TGTGCCAGCAGTTACGAGGGACAGGCCTCCTACGAGCAGTACTTC
CASSYEGQASYEQYF
>TRBV4-1|TRBJ1-3|-|many
TGCGCCAGCAGCCCCCGACAGGAATACTCTGGAAACACCATATATTTT
CASSPRQEYSGNTIYF
>TRBV19|TRBJ2-2|TRBD1|many
TGTGCCAGTCGGGTACAGGGGACCCTCGGGGAGCTGTTTTTT
CASRVQGTLGELFF
>TRBV19|TRBJ1-5|-|many
TGTGCCAGTAGTCCCCGGACAGATAATCAGCCCCAGCATTTT
CASSPRTDNQPQHF
>TRBV29-1|TRBJ1-5|TRBD1|many
TGCAGCGCAAGGGACAGCCCTAATCAGCCCCAGCATTTT
CSARDSPNQPQHF
>TRBV27|TRBJ2-1|-|-
TGTGCCAGCACCACCTCGAAGGGGCCTGAAAGCAGTGAGCAGTTCTTC
CASTTSKGPESSEQFF
>TRBV5-1|TRBJ2-1|-|many
TGCGCCAGCAGCTTGAATTCGTATAATGAGCAGTTCTTC
CASSLNSYNEQFF
>TRBV5-1|TRBJ1-4|TRBD1|many
TGCGCCAGCAGCCCGTCGGGACAGACCGAACTTAATGAAAAACTGTTTTTT
CASSPSGQTELNEKLFF
>TRBV7-6|TRBJ2-2|TRBD2|many
TGTGCCAGCAGCTTCATAGCGGGAGAGGGCGGGGAGCTGTTTTTT
CASSFIAGEGGELFF
>TRBV5-1|TRBJ1-1|TRBD1|many
TGCGCCAGCAGCTTGGAAGGGGGCGCGATGAACACTGAAGCTTTCTTT
CASSLEGGAMNTEAFF
>TRBV7-2|TRBJ2-7|TRBD2|many
TGTGCCAGCAAGACTCTTAGCGGGGGGACCTACGAGCAGTACTTC
CASKTLSGGTYEQYF
>TRBV4-3|TRBJ1-2|-|many
TGCGCCAGCAGCCAAGGGGTTAGCCTTAAGGATGGCTACACCTTC
CASSQGVSLKDGYTF
>TRBV11-2|TRBJ2-1|-|few
TGTGCCAGCAGCTTAGAGGCAGGGCCGTTGGGCTCCTACAATGAGCAGTTCTTC
CASSLEAGPLGSYNEQFF
>TRBV7-9|TRBJ1-2|TRBD1|many
TGTGCCAGCAGCTTAGCCTACAGGGGGCAGATTAACTATGGCTACACCTTC
CASSLAYRGQINYGYTF
>TRBV14|TRBJ1-2|TRBD1|many
TGTGCCAGCAGCCAAGGACGGACAGGGAGCTATGGCTACACCTTC
CASSQGRTGSYGYTF
>TRBV5-1|TRBJ1-3|-|many
TGCGCCAGCAGCTTGGTGGGCGTAGACACCATATATTTT
CASSLVGVDTIYF
>TRBV18|TRBJ2-7|-|many
TGTGCCAGCTCACCACCCGGGACCTACGAGCAGTACTTC
CASSPPGTYEQYF
>TRBV5-4|TRBJ2-5|TRBD1|few
TGTGCCAGCAGCGCCCAGACAGGGGGAGAGACCCAGTACTTC
CASSAQTGGETQYF
>TRBV13|TRBJ2-2|-|many
TGTGCCAGCAGCTTAAAGGCAGGGATGGGGCCCGGGGAGCTGTTTTTT
CASSLKAGMGPGELFF
>TRBV11-2|TRBJ1-1|-|many
TGTGCCAGCAGCTCCCTCGACAGGAACACTGAAGCTTTCTTT
CASSSLDRNTEAFF
>TRBV14|TRBJ1-1|-|many
TGTGCCAGCAGCCAAGATTACTTGACTGAAGCTTTCTTT
CASSQDYLTEAFF
>TRBV30|TRBJ2-7|TRBD2|many
TGTGCCTGGACTAGCGGGAGCTACGAGCAGTACTTC
CAWTSGSYEQYF
>TRBV30|TRBJ2-2|TRBD1|many
TGTGCCTGGAGTCGGACAGGGGTGAACACCGGGGAGCTGTTTTTT
CAWSRTGVNTGELFF
>TRBV6-4|TRBJ2-3|TRBD2|many
TGTGCCAGCAGCGCCGTCGGGGGGGATTCGGCAGATACGCAGTATTTT
CASSAVGGDSADTQYF
>TRBV5-1|TRBJ2-5|-|many
TGCGCCAGCAGCTTGGGGACAGTCCAAGAGACCCAGTACTTC
CASSLGTVQETQYF
>TRBV9|TRBJ2-5|-|many
TGTGCCAGCAGCGTTAGCGGAGGGTCGGAGACCCAGTACTTC
CASSVSGGSETQYF